This TCR beta chain appears in the sequencing data of a study of post-analysis software for immune sequencing data. Unique-molecular-identifier-tagged TCR beta cDNA libraries were used. TCRdb re-analysed the PCR reads in MiXCR, keeping a single row per CDR3 protein. The table has about 540,000 distinct CDR3 sequences, roughly 34% seen once. The table lists this clonotype with a few counts. Its target is unknown. Study-wide results and limits: Significantly lower normalized Chao1 diversity was found in patients with multiple sclerosis relative to controls. Co-batched samples clustered tightly together by F measure.

Sequencing was carried out using blood. The clonotype comes from a girl under 18 with multiple sclerosis.

The CDR3 DNA reads TGCGCCAGCAGCTCACAGACTAGCTCCCTTGAGCAGTTCTTC. It yields the protein CASSSQTSSLEQFF. This sequence joins TRBV5-1 and TRBJ2-1; 7 nucleotides align to TRBD2. The CDR3 length is 14 residues. Germline CDR1 and CDR2: SGHRS and YFSETQ. The junction had 9 bases not matched to a gene; V was cut back by 3 bases and J by 9 bases.